Listed below are T cell receptor beta chains from one sample, sequenced in a study of cytomegalovirus exposure and HLA in healthy donors. Only in-frame clones appear in the TCRdb table, and some are missing; sequencing was by immunoSEQ multiplex PCR. The sample contains under 150,000 clones, about a tenth of which appear only once. The sample comprised PBMCs. All receptors come from a male donor in good health and CMV-seronegative. Each CDR3 is given with its conserved first and last residue. Fields, in order: D gene, J gene, clone size, V gene, CDR3 protein, CDR3 DNA. The D gene is left open where the match is weak. Size values are once, few and many counts, or a class for expanded clones, and some rows have none.

d_gene: -; j_gene: TRBJ2-6; abundance: -; v_gene: TRBV5-1; CDR3aa: CASGTSIVGRVSGANVLTF; CDR3nt: TGCGCCAGCGGAACCTCGATAGTCGGCAGGGTCTCTGGGGCCAACGTCCTGACTTTC
d_gene: TRBD1; j_gene: TRBJ2-3; abundance: -; v_gene: TRBV9; CDR3aa: CASSVQDRVTDTQYF; CDR3nt: TGTGCCAGCAGCGTACAGGACAGGGTCACAGATACGCAGTATTTT
d_gene: TRBD2; j_gene: TRBJ2-5; abundance: -; v_gene: TRBV29-1; CDR3aa: CSVGLAGASQETQYF; CDR3nt: TGCAGCGTTGGGCTAGCGGGAGCAAGCCAAGAGACCCAGTACTTC
d_gene: TRBD2; j_gene: TRBJ2-7; abundance: few; v_gene: TRBV30; CDR3aa: CAWSGLAREYEKYF; CDR3nt: TGTGCCTGGAGTGGACTAGCGCGAGAATACGAGAAGTACTTT
d_gene: TRBD2; j_gene: TRBJ2-7; abundance: few; v_gene: TRBV4-2; CDR3aa: CASSQNAGTSGAEQYF; CDR3nt: TGTGCCAGCAGCCAGAACGCCGGGACTAGCGGGGCCGAGCAGTACTTC
d_gene: TRBD1; j_gene: TRBJ2-1; abundance: -; v_gene: TRBV7-2; CDR3aa: CASNLGTGSSYNEQFF; CDR3nt: TGTGCCAGCAACCTAGGGACAGGGTCCTCCTACAATGAGCAGTTCTTC
d_gene: -; j_gene: TRBJ1-1; abundance: few; v_gene: TRBV2; CDR3aa: CASTAQRGANTEAFF; CDR3nt: TGTGCCAGCACTGCTCAAAGGGGCGCGAACACTGAAGCTTTCTTT
d_gene: TRBD2; j_gene: TRBJ2-6; abundance: once; v_gene: TRBV14; CDR3aa: CASSKGRGSGANVLTF; CDR3nt: TGTGCCAGCAGCAAAGGGAGGGGCTCTGGGGCCAACGTCCTGACTTTC
d_gene: TRBD1; j_gene: TRBJ1-2; abundance: -; v_gene: TRBV4-3; CDR3aa: CASSQAGQIYGYTF; CDR3nt: TGCGCCAGCAGCCAAGCGGGACAGATCTATGGCTACACCTTC
d_gene: -; j_gene: TRBJ1-2; abundance: few; v_gene: TRBV27; CDR3aa: CASSPGHLNYGYTF; CDR3nt: TGTGCCAGCAGTCCGGGACACCTTAACTATGGCTACACCTTC
d_gene: TRBD1; j_gene: TRBJ2-2; abundance: few; v_gene: TRBV5-1; CDR3aa: CASSPTGGKDTGELFF; CDR3nt: TGCGCCAGCAGCCCGACAGGGGGTAAGGACACCGGGGAGCTGTTTTTT
d_gene: -; j_gene: TRBJ2-4; abundance: -; v_gene: TRBV4-3; CDR3aa: CASSPEVGQLKNIQYF; CDR3nt: TGCGCCAGCAGCCCAGAGGTGGGGCAGCTTAAAAACATTCAGTACTTC
d_gene: TRBD1; j_gene: TRBJ1-1; abundance: -; v_gene: TRBV18; CDR3aa: CASSLTGVDTEAFF; CDR3nt: TGTGCCAGCTCACTTACAGGGGTGGATACTGAAGCTTTCTTT
d_gene: -; j_gene: TRBJ1-4; abundance: few; v_gene: TRBV7-5; CDR3aa: CARSLGRGTNEKLFF; CDR3nt: TGTGCCAGAAGCTTAGGGAGGGGAACTAATGAAAAACTGTTTTTT
d_gene: TRBD1; j_gene: TRBJ1-4; abundance: few; v_gene: TRBV28; CDR3aa: CASSEGGWGEKLFF; CDR3nt: TGTGCCAGCTCCGAAGGGGGCTGGGGTGAAAAACTGTTTTTT
d_gene: -; j_gene: TRBJ2-3; abundance: few; v_gene: TRBV27; CDR3aa: CASSLSPGAPDTQYF; CDR3nt: TGTGCCAGCAGTTTATCACCGGGAGCACCAGATACGCAGTATTTT
d_gene: -; j_gene: TRBJ1-1; abundance: -; v_gene: TRBV27; CDR3aa: CASSSLWGVTEAFF; CDR3nt: TGTGCCAGCAGTTCCTTATGGGGGGTCACTGAAGCTTTCTTT
d_gene: TRBD2; j_gene: TRBJ2-5; abundance: -; v_gene: TRBV5-1; CDR3aa: CASSSTGLAVTPSEETQYF; CDR3nt: TGCGCCAGCAGCTCCACGGGACTAGCGGTAACCCCGAGCGAAGAGACCCAGTACTTC
d_gene: TRBD1; j_gene: TRBJ2-7; abundance: -; v_gene: TRBV10-2; CDR3aa: CASRRDSTYEQYF; CDR3nt: TGCGCCAGCAGGAGGGACAGTACCTACGAGCAGTACTTC
d_gene: TRBD1; j_gene: TRBJ2-2; abundance: -; v_gene: TRBV7-2; CDR3aa: CASSLGQGPATGELFF; CDR3nt: TGTGCCAGTAGCTTGGGACAGGGGCCCGCTACCGGGGAGCTGTTTTTT
d_gene: -; j_gene: TRBJ2-2; abundance: -; v_gene: TRBV7-3; CDR3aa: CASRQDTAGELFF; CDR3nt: TGTGCCAGCAGACAGGACACCGCCGGGGAGCTGTTTTTT
d_gene: -; j_gene: TRBJ2-1; abundance: few; v_gene: TRBV6-4; CDR3aa: CASSDSPSDEQFF; CDR3nt: TGTGCCAGCAGTGACTCTCCTAGCGATGAGCAGTTCTTC
d_gene: -; j_gene: TRBJ2-3; abundance: few; v_gene: TRBV5-1; CDR3aa: CASSLSTSTDTQYF; CDR3nt: TGCGCCAGCAGCTTGTCGACTAGCACAGATACGCAGTATTTT
d_gene: -; j_gene: TRBJ2-7; abundance: -; v_gene: TRBV9; CDR3aa: CASSVGQDEQYF; CDR3nt: TGTGCCAGCAGCGTAGGACAAGACGAGCAGTACTTC
d_gene: -; j_gene: TRBJ1-2; abundance: -; v_gene: TRBV5-6; CDR3aa: CASTSDPSGFNGYTF; CDR3nt: TGTGCCAGCACCTCAGACCCCTCGGGGTTTAATGGCTACACCTTC
d_gene: TRBD2; j_gene: TRBJ2-1; abundance: few; v_gene: TRBV18; CDR3aa: CASSPFTRTSGMDNEQFF; CDR3nt: TGTGCCAGCTCACCATTCACCAGGACTAGCGGGATGGACAATGAGCAGTTCTTC
d_gene: -; j_gene: TRBJ1-3; abundance: -; v_gene: TRBV6-5; CDR3aa: CASSYAGRGSGNTIYF; CDR3nt: TGTGCCAGCAGTTATGCCGGAAGGGGCTCTGGAAACACCATATATTTT
d_gene: -; j_gene: TRBJ2-1; abundance: few; v_gene: TRBV5-1; CDR3aa: CASSLLATRADEQFF; CDR3nt: TGCGCCAGCAGCCTCCTCGCGACTAGGGCCGATGAGCAGTTCTTC
d_gene: -; j_gene: TRBJ1-6; abundance: few; v_gene: TRBV4-3; CDR3aa: CASSQDPRGGFSYNSPLHF; CDR3nt: TGCGCCAGCAGCCAAGACCCCAGGGGTGGTTTCTCCTATAATTCACCCCTCCACTTT
d_gene: -; j_gene: TRBJ2-7; abundance: -; v_gene: TRBV6-5; CDR3aa: CASSYSEGENPYEQYF; CDR3nt: TGTGCCAGCAGTTATTCCGAGGGAGAAAATCCCTACGAGCAGTACTTC
d_gene: -; j_gene: TRBJ1-5; abundance: few; v_gene: TRBV19; CDR3aa: CASSLPRDQPQHF; CDR3nt: TGTGCCAGTAGTCTTCCCCGGGATCAGCCCCAGCATTTT
d_gene: TRBD1; j_gene: TRBJ1-2; abundance: -; v_gene: TRBV7-8; CDR3aa: CASSTRQGKNYGYTF; CDR3nt: TGTGCCAGCAGCACCCGACAGGGGAAAAACTATGGCTACACCTTC
d_gene: -; j_gene: TRBJ1-1; abundance: -; v_gene: TRBV18; CDR3aa: CASSVQDSNTEAFF; CDR3nt: TGTGCCAGCTCAGTACAGGATTCGAACACTGAAGCTTTCTTT
d_gene: -; j_gene: TRBJ1-5; abundance: few; v_gene: TRBV20-1; CDR3aa: CSAIWSGPQHF; CDR3nt: TGCAGTGCTATTTGGTCGGGGCCCCAGCATTTT
d_gene: TRBD2; j_gene: TRBJ2-1; abundance: few; v_gene: TRBV5-1; CDR3aa: CASSVGGGSYNEQFF; CDR3nt: TGCGCCAGCAGCGTGGGCGGGGGCTCCTACAATGAGCAGTTCTTC
d_gene: -; j_gene: TRBJ2-2; abundance: few; v_gene: TRBV4-3; CDR3aa: CASSQGTSPNTGELFF; CDR3nt: TGCGCCAGCAGCCAGGGAACTAGTCCGAACACCGGGGAGCTGTTTTTT
d_gene: -; j_gene: TRBJ1-2; abundance: -; v_gene: TRBV15; CDR3aa: CATSDGYGYTF; CDR3nt: TGTGCCACCAGTGACGGGTATGGCTACACCTTC